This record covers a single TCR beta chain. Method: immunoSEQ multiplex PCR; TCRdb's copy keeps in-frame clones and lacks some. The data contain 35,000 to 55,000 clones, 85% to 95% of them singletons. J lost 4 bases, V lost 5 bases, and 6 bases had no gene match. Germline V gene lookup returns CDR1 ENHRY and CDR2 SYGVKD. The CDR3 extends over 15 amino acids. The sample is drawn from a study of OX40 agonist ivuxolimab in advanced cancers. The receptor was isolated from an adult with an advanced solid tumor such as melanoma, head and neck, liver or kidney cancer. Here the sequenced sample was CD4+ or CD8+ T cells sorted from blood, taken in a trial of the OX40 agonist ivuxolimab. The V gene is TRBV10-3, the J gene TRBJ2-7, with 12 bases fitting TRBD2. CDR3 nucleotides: TGTGCCATCAGTCTAGCGGGAGGGCCCACTTACGAGCAGTACTTC. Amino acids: CAISLAGGPTYEQYF.